A selection of T cell receptor beta chains follows, all from one sample in a study of shared clonotypes between healthy human individuals. The repertoire was sequenced with immunoSEQ multiplex PCR; TCRdb's copy has only in-frame clones and lacks some. The repertoire holds more than 2 million clones, with 85% to 95% as singletons. The specimen sequenced was naive CD4+ T cells sorted from blood. The receptors come from a man aged 18 to 29 in good health. Each CDR3 is given with its conserved first and last residue. Fields, in order: J gene, D gene, clone size, V gene, CDR3 DNA, CDR3 protein. D genes are given only for firm matches. Not every row has a clone size; where given, it reads once, few, many or a size class.

TRBJ2-1	TRBD1	NA	TRBV5-4	TGTGCCAGCACCCAGCTTGCCCCCACAGGGGGCGGTGAGCAGTTCTTC	CASTQLAPTGGGEQFF
TRBJ2-7	TRBD1	NA	TRBV18	TGTGCCAGCTCACCACCGCAGGGGGCTCTTTACGAGCAGTACTTC	CASSPPQGALYEQYF
TRBJ1-5	TRBD1	NA	TRBV7-9	TGTGCCAGCAGCTTAGCGGGACAGAGCAATCAGCCCCAGCATTTT	CASSLAGQSNQPQHF
TRBJ1-4	NA	once	TRBV19	TGTGCCAGTAGCCCCTGGTTGGCAACTAATGAAAAACTGTTTTTT	CASSPWLATNEKLFF
TRBJ2-5	TRBD1	NA	TRBV5-4	TGTGCCAGCAGCAGAGGACAGGAGGTCACCCAAGAGACCCAGTACTTC	CASSRGQEVTQETQYF
TRBJ2-4	TRBD2	NA	TRBV6-4	TGTGCCAGCAGCCCCGGGGTAGCGGGAACCATTCAGTACTTC	CASSPGVAGTIQYF
TRBJ1-1	TRBD1	NA	TRBV25-1	TGTGCCAGCAGTGCCGGGACAGGGCGCGGCGCTGAAGCTTTCTTT	CASSAGTGRGAEAFF
TRBJ1-1	NA	NA	TRBV30	TGTGCCTGGAGACCCCCCGCCCAGGGTGAAGCTTTCTTT	CAWRPPAQGEAFF
TRBJ2-7	NA	NA	TRBV2	TGTGCCAGCAGGAGAACACCGGGACCCATTTACGAGCAGTACTTC	CASRRTPGPIYEQYF
TRBJ1-2	NA	NA	TRBV18	TGTGCCAGCTCACCCCGAATGGACGGGTTGGTTGCAGGGGACTATGGCTACACCTTC	CASSPRMDGLVAGDYGYTF
TRBJ1-5	NA	NA	TRBV18	TGTGCCAGCTCACCACCGAGTGGAGAGGAGCCCCAGCATTTT	CASSPPSGEEPQHF
TRBJ1-4	TRBD1	NA	TRBV2	TGTGCCAGCACTACGGACAGGGATAATGAAAAACTGTTTTTT	CASTTDRDNEKLFF
TRBJ1-3	TRBD1	NA	TRBV9	TGTGCCAGCAGCGTAGAAGTGGGACAGGGGACTTCTGGAAACACCATATATTTT	CASSVEVGQGTSGNTIYF
TRBJ2-5	NA	NA	TRBV20-1	TGCAGTGCTAGCGGTGAGACCCAGTACTTC	CSASGETQYF
TRBJ2-7	NA	NA	TRBV6-6	TGTGCCAGCAGCTGGCCGGTCGGGGAGCAGTACTTC	CASSWPVGEQYF
TRBJ2-2	TRBD2	NA	TRBV2	TGTGCCAGCAGTGAGGCCGACTCCCCGGGAGGAACCGGGGAGCTGTTTTTT	CASSEADSPGGTGELFF
TRBJ1-1	NA	once	TRBV5-1	TGCGCCAGCAGCTTACGAACATACACTGAAGCTTTCTTT	CASSLRTYTEAFF
TRBJ2-4	NA	NA	TRBV18	TGTGCCAGCTCACGGACTGAGTCTCTAGCCAAAAACATTCAGTACTTC	CASSRTESLAKNIQYF
TRBJ2-5	TRBD1	NA	TRBV19	TGTGCCAGTAGTCTTTCCAGGGGGGAGACCCAGTACTTC	CASSLSRGETQYF
TRBJ1-2	NA	once	TRBV18	TGTGCCAGCTCAGTAACCGAGAGTGGGGGCTATGGCTACACCTTC	CASSVTESGGYGYTF
TRBJ2-4	TRBD2	NA	TRBV15	TGTGCCACCAGCAGAGGGCGGGAGGGGCCCTCCAAAAACATTCAGTACTTC	CATSRGREGPSKNIQYF
TRBJ1-3	NA	NA	TRBV6-6	TGTGCCAGCAGGGGACAAACCCACTCTGGAAACACCATATATTTT	CASRGQTHSGNTIYF
TRBJ1-1	NA	NA	TRBV7-6	TGTGCCAGCAGCCCCTTATCTCGACCGGGTGCTATCTCTGAAGCTTTCTTT	CASSPLSRPGAISEAFF
TRBJ2-2	TRBD2	NA	TRBV6-4	TGTGCCAGCTCTCCGGAGCCGGGAGGCACCGGGGAGCTGTTTTTT	CASSPEPGGTGELFF
TRBJ1-2	NA	NA	TRBV5-1	TGCGCCAGCAGCTTGGGAGCAGGGAACTATGGCTACACCTTC	CASSLGAGNYGYTF
TRBJ1-5	NA	once	TRBV6-1	TGTGCCAGCAGTGAAGTATACACAGGGCGATATAGCAATCAGCCCCAGCATTTT	CASSEVYTGRYSNQPQHF
TRBJ2-2	NA	NA	TRBV14	TGTGCCAGCAGCCAAGATCGGGTTAGGGTTACCGGGGAGCTGTTTTTT	CASSQDRVRVTGELFF
TRBJ2-7	TRBD1	NA	TRBV7-9	TGTGCCAGCAGCTTAGGAGACAGGGGAATGCTAATCTACGAGCAGTACTTC	CASSLGDRGMLIYEQYF
TRBJ2-1	NA	NA	TRBV10-3	TGTGCCATCAGTGGACAAACTAGCTTCAATGAGCAGTTCTTC	CAISGQTSFNEQFF
TRBJ1-4	NA	once	TRBV10-2	TGCGCCAGCAGTGAAGGAACCGAAAAACTGTTTTTT	CASSEGTEKLFF
TRBJ1-1	NA	NA	TRBV5-1	TGCGCCAGCAGCTGGGCCCCGGGACCGGGGGGCACTGAAGCTTTCTTT	CASSWAPGPGGTEAFF
TRBJ1-5	NA	NA	TRBV6-1	TGTGCCAGCAGCCTACTCCAGGGCAATCAGCCCCAGCATTTT	CASSLLQGNQPQHF
TRBJ1-4	NA	NA	TRBV27	TGTGCCGCAAACCGGGAAAACTATGAAAAACTGTTTTTT	CAANRENYEKLFF
TRBJ1-2	NA	NA	TRBV5-4	TGTGCCAGCAGCCCAGAAAGGGCTAACTATGGCTACACCTTC	CASSPERANYGYTF
TRBJ2-7	TRBD2	NA	TRBV7-2	TGTGCCAGCAGCCTAACTGGACTAGCGGGGGCGTCCTACGAGCAGTACTTC	CASSLTGLAGASYEQYF
TRBJ2-4	TRBD1	NA	TRBV5-4	TGTGCCAGCAGCCTACCGGGACAGGGGAACATTCAGTACTTC	CASSLPGQGNIQYF
TRBJ1-6	NA	NA	TRBV12-2	TGTGCAAGTCGCTTAAGGCGGGGTTCACCTAATTCACCCCTCCACTTT	CASRLRRGSPNSPLHF
TRBJ2-4	NA	NA	TRBV25-1	TGTGCCAGCAGTGAATCTACGAACATTCAGTACTTC	CASSESTNIQYF
TRBJ2-2	TRBD2	NA	TRBV5-6	TGTGCCAGCAGCTTGATGGTAGCGGGAGTCTCCGGGGAGCTGTTTTTT	CASSLMVAGVSGELFF
TRBJ2-7	NA	NA	TRBV5-4	TGTGCCAGCAGCTTCCAACAGGGCTACGAGCAGTACTTC	CASSFQQGYEQYF
TRBJ2-1	NA	NA	TRBV27	TGTGCCAGCACTTCGAGGGATGAGCAGTTCTTC	CASTSRDEQFF
TRBJ1-4	NA	NA	TRBV6-1	TGTGCCAGCAGTGACGGAAAGGGGTCTGGGGAAAAACTGTTTTTT	CASSDGKGSGEKLFF
TRBJ2-6	NA	NA	TRBV18	TGTGCCAGCTCACCCCCGGGCCTGGTCGTCCTGACTTTC	CASSPPGLVVLTF
TRBJ2-1	NA	NA	TRBV29-1	TGCAGCGTTGTTGGACGGTACCACAATGAGCAGTTCTTC	CSVVGRYHNEQFF
TRBJ2-7	NA	NA	TRBV6-5	TGTGCCAGCAGTCGTGGGACGACCTACGAGCAGTACTTC	CASSRGTTYEQYF
TRBJ1-1	TRBD1	NA	TRBV4-1	TGCGCCAGCAGCCAAGAGGAAAGGGGGCGCAGGACTGAAGCTTTCTTT	CASSQEERGRRTEAFF
TRBJ2-7	TRBD1	once	TRBV2	TGTGCCAGCAGTGAAGGGACAGGGCACGGCAGTGTTAGTAACGAGCAGTACTTC	CASSEGTGHGSVSNEQYF
TRBJ2-5	TRBD1	NA	TRBV5-1	TGCGCCAGCAGCTCAGGGGGATCCCAAGAGACCCAGTACTTC	CASSSGGSQETQYF
TRBJ1-6	NA	NA	TRBV6-5	TGTGCCAGCAGACCTATCGGGACCATCAATTCACCCCTCCACTTT	CASRPIGTINSPLHF
TRBJ2-6	NA	NA	TRBV30	TGTGCCTGGGGAGTTGGGGGTAAAGCCAACGTCCTGACTTTC	CAWGVGGKANVLTF
TRBJ2-5	NA	NA	TRBV12-1	TGTGCCGGAGGGGCCCAAGAGACCCAGTACTTC	CAGGAQETQYF
TRBJ2-1	TRBD2	NA	TRBV7-9	TGTGCCAGCAGCTTATATCTACTAGCGGGTAACAATGAGCAGTTCTTC	CASSLYLLAGNNEQFF
TRBJ1-5	TRBD1	NA	TRBV2	TGTGCCAGTGCCGGGACAGGCAATCAGCCCCAGCATTTT	CASAGTGNQPQHF
TRBJ1-1	NA	NA	TRBV5-4	TGTGCCAGCAGCCATCAAGGACTGCTAATGAACACTGAAGCTTTCTTT	CASSHQGLLMNTEAFF
TRBJ2-3	NA	NA	TRBV27	TGTGCCAGCAGTTCCCGCGGACGTACCCATACGCAGTATTTT	CASSSRGRTHTQYF
TRBJ2-1	TRBD1	NA	TRBV28	TGTGCCAACCGGAGACAGGGGATGAATGAGCAGTTCTTC	CANRRQGMNEQFF
TRBJ2-7	NA	NA	TRBV6-1	TGTGCCAGCACCGGTAGGACTGACTCCTACGAGCAGTACTTC	CASTGRTDSYEQYF